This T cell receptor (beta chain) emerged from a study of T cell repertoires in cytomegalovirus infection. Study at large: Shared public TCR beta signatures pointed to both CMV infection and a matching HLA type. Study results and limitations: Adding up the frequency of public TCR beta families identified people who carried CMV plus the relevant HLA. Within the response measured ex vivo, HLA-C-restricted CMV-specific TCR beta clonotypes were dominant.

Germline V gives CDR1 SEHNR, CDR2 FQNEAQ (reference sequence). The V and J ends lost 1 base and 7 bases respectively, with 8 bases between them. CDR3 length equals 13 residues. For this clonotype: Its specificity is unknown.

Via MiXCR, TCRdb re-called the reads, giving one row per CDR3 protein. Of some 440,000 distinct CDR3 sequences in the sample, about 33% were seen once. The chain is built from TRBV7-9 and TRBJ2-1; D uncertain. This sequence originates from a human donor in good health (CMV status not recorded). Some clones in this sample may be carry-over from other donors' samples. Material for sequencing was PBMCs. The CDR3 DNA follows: TGTGCCAGCAGCTTAGGGTGGAATAATGAGCAGTTCTTC. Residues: CASSLGWNNEQFF. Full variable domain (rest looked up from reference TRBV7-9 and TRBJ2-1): DTGVSQNPRHKITKRGQNVTFRCDPISEHNRLYWYRQTLGQGPEFLTYFQNEAQLEKSRLLSDRFSAERPKGSFSTLEIQRTEQGDSAMYLCASSLGWNNEQFFGPGTRLTVL.